Ten or more counts support the clone carrying this T cell receptor beta chain. Its antigen is not identified. The data originate from a study of regulatory T cells in long-lasting Graves disease. Study results and limitations: Accuracy might have suffered from few samples.

CDR1 and CDR2 from the germline V gene are WNHNN and SYGVQD (reference sequence). Between the trimmed V and J ends, which lost 0 bases and 7 bases, there was a span of 13 bases. The CDR3 has 14 amino acids. Time point indicated: newly diagnosed GD, antithyroid drugs for less than 3 months. RNA from PBMCs was the source of the TCR library. The authors built TCR beta libraries using iRepertoire HTBI primers and Arm-PCR of CDR3 regions. Using its own MiXCR run on the multiplex PCR reads, TCRdb lists one record per CDR3 protein. The table records fewer than 400,000 distinct CDR3 sequences, approximately 20% of them present only once.

The sample here was peripheral blood mononuclear cells (PBMCs), taken at new diagnosis, from a patient treated with antithyroid drugs. The sequence came from a female donor with Graves disease. The V gene is TRBV10-1, the J gene TRBJ2-7; no reliable D call. The CDR3 nucleotides read TGCGCCAGCAGTGAGTCGAGAAGGCCCCTTGAGCAGTACTTC. This translates into CASSESRRPLEQYF.